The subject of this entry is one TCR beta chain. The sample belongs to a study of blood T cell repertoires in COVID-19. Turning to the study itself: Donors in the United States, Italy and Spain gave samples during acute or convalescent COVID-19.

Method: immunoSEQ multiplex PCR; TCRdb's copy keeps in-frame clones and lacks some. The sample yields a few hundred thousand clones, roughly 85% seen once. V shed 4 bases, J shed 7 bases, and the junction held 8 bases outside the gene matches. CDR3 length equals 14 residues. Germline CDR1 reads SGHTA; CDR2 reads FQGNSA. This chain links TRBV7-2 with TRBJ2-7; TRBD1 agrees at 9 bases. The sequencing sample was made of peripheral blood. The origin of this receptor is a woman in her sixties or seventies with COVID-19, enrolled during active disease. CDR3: CASSYIGQGREQYF. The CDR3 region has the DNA TGTGCCAGCAGCTATATTGGACAGGGGCGAGAGCAGTACTTC. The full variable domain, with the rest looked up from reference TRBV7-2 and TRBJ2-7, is GAGVSQSPSNKVTEKGKDVELRCDPISGHTALYWYRQSLGQGLEFLIYFQGNSAPDKSGLPSDRFSAERTGGSVSTLTIQRTQQEDSAVYLCASSYIGQGREQYFGPGTRLTVT.